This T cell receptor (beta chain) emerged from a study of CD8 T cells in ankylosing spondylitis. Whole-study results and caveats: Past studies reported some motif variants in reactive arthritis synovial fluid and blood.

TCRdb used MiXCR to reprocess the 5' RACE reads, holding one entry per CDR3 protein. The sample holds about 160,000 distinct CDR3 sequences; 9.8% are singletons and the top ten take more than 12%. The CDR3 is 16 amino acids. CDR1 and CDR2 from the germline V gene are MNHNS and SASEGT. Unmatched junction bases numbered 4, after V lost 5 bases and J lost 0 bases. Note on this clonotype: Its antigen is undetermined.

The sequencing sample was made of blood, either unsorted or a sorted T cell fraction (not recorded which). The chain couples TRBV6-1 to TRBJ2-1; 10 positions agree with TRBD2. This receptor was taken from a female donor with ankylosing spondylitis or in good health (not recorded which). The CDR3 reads CASSPLAGASYNEQFF. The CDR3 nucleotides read TGTGCCAGCAGTCCGCTAGCGGGAGCCTCCTACAATGAGCAGTTCTTC.